This TCR beta chain was sequenced for a study of response to subunit inactivated influenza vaccine (dated by TCRdb to 2017 to 2018). For the study in its entirety: To follow how T cells responded to a trivalent subunit inactivated influenza vaccine, the researchers relied on deep quantitative profiling of the T cell receptor repertoire. Study-wide findings and limitations: The authors proposed that each seasonal influenza vaccination may bring in only a limited number of new T cells.

Measured from the cysteine to the phenylalanine, the CDR3 is 12 residues long. Only CDR3 DNA remains: 36 bases, in frame from the first base. From the germline V gene (reference sequence), CDR1 is LGHDT and CDR2 is YNNKEL. Trimming takes 4 bases from V and 6 bases from J, and the germline ends sit 9 bases apart. There are a few counts of this clonotype. No antigen is known for it. The sample holds no much larger clone one base away, and base qualities are not on file. Library generation was performed with RT-PCR. TCRdb lists the instrument as Illumina HiSeq 2500. TCRdb redid the processing of the public reads, applying fastp at Q25 and MiXCR, and retained in-frame beta chains. Here each entry gathers all rows of one CDR3 protein and keeps the most common genes and DNA. This sample has a few hundred thousand distinct CDR3 sequences in its table, and less than 15% of those were observed once. Around 10% of the sample rests with the top ten.

The TCR originated in a man aged 45 to 65 who received an inactivated influenza vaccine. Donor details come from another sample of the same person, matched by shared clones. Here the chain combines TRBV3-1 and TRBJ2-5, with no confident D gene call. The sample was PBMCs from blood, taken 11 to 12 days after vaccination. Read as DNA, the sequence is TGTGCCAGCAGCCGGGCAGACCAGACCCAGTACTTC. It translates to CASSRADQTQYF.